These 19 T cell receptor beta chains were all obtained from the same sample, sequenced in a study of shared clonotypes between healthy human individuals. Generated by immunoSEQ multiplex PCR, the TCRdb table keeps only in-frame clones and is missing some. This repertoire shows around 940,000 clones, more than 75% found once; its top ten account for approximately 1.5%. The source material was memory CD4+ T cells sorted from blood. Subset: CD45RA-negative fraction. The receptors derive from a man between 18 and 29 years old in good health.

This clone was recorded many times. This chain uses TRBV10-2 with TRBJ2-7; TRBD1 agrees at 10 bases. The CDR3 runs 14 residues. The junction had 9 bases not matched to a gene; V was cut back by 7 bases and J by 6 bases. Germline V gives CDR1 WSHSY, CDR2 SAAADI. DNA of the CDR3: TGCGCCAGCACTACGGACAGGGGGTCCCCCGAGCAGTACTTC. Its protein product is CASTTDRGSPEQYF.

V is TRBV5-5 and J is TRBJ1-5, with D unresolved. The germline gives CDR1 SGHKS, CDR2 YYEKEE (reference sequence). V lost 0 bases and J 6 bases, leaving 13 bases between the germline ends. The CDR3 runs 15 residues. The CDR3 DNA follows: TGTGCCAGCAGCTTGGAGGGTAGTGGTGGTCAGCCCCAGCATTTT. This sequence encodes CASSLEGSGGQPQHF.

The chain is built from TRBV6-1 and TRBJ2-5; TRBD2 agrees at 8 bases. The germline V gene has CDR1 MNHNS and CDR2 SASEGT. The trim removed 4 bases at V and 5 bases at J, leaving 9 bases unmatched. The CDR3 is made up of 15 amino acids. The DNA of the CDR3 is TGTGCCAGCAGTGTTAGCGGGACAACGCAGGAGACCCAGTACTTC. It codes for CASSVSGTTQETQYF.

CDR3 sequence (DNA): TGTGCCAGCTCACTTCTGGGACAGGTGGAGACTGAAGCTTTCTTT. The encoded protein is CASSLLGQVETEAFF. V gene TRBV18 combines with J gene TRBJ1-1; 8 bases are shared with TRBD1. V dropped 4 bases and J dropped 5; count of bases not matched to a gene: 9. Per the germline V gene, CDR1 is KGHSH and CDR2 is LQKENI. This CDR3 is built from 15 residues.

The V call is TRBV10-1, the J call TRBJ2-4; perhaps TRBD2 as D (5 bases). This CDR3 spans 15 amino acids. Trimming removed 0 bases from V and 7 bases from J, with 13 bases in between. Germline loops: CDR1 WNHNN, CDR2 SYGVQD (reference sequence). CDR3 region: CASSESRGVKNIQYF. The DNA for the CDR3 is TGCGCCAGCAGTGAGTCTCGGGGAGTAAAGAACATTCAGTACTTC.

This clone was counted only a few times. The CDR3 region is CASQHSGSHTDTQYF. The CDR3 DNA is TGCGCCAGCCAGCACTCCGGGAGCCACACAGATACGCAGTATTTT. The chain joins TRBV5-1 to TRBJ2-3; possible D gene TRBD2, 6 bases. The CDR3 covers 15 residues. Germline values: CDR1 SGHRS, CDR2 YFSETQ. V gave up 7 bases and J gave up 2 bases, with 17 bases separating them.

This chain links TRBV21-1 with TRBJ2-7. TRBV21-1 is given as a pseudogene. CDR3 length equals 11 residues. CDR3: CASSNVGEQYF. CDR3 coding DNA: TGTGCCAGCAGCAATGTGGGGGAGCAGTACTTC.

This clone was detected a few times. The DNA for the CDR3 is TGCGCCAGCAGCCAAGATAGGCAGGGCGGATCTGGCTACACCTTC. This gives the protein CASSQDRQGGSGYTF. This chain joins TRBV4-3 and TRBJ1-2; the D gene is possibly TRBD1 (5 bases). Trimming removed 0 bases from V and 7 bases from J, with 15 bases in between. CDR1 is LGHNA and CDR2 is YSLEER in the germline V gene. The CDR3 totals 15 residues.

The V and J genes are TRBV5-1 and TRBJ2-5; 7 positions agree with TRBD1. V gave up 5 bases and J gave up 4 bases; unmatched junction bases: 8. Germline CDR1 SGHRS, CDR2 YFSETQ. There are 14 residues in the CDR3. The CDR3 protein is CASRLTGTVETQYF. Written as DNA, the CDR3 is TGCGCCAGCAGGCTGACAGGGACGGTAGAGACCCAGTACTTC.

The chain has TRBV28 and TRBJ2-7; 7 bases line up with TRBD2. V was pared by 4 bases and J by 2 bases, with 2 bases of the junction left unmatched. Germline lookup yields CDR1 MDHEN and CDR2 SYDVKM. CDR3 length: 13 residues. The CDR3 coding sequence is TGTGCCAGCAGTTGGGAGGGGACCTACGAGCAGTACTTC. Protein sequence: CASSWEGTYEQYF.

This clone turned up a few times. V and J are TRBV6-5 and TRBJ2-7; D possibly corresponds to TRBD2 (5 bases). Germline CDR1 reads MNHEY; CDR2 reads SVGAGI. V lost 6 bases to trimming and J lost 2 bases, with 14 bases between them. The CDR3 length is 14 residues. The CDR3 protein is CASRQPGTTYEQYF. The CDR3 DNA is TGTGCCAGCAGGCAACCGGGAACCACCTACGAGCAGTACTTC.

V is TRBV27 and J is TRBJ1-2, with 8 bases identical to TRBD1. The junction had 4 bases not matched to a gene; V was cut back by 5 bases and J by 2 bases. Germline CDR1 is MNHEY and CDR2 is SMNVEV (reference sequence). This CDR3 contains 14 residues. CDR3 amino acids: CASSRGDRNYGYTF. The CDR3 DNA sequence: TGTGCCAGCAGTAGAGGGGACAGGAACTATGGCTACACCTTC.

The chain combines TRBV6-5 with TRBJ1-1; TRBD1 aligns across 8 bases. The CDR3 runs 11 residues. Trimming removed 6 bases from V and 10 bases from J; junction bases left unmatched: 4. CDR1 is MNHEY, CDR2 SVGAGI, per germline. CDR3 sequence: CASRRQGRAFF. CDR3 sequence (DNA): TGTGCCAGCAGACGACAGGGGAGAGCTTTCTTT.

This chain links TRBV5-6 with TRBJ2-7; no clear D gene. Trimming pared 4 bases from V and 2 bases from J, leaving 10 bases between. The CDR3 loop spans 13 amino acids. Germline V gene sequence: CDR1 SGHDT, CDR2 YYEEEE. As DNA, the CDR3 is TGTGCCAGCAGCGACAACCGAGCCTACGAGCAGTACTTC. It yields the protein CASSDNRAYEQYF.

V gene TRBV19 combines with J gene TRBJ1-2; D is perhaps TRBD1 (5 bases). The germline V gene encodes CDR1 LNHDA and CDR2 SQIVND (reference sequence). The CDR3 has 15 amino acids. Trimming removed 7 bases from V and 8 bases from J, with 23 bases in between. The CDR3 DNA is TGTGCCAGTACCCTCCGGGGCGGGCAGCACGGAGGCTACACCTTC. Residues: CASTLRGGQHGGYTF. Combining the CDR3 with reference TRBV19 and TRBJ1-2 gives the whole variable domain DGGITQSPKYLFRKEGQNVTLSCEQNLNHDAMYWYRQDPGQGLRLIYYSQIVNDFQKGDIAEGYSVSREKKESFPLTVTSAQKNPTAFYLCASTLRGGQHGGYTFGSGTRLTVV.

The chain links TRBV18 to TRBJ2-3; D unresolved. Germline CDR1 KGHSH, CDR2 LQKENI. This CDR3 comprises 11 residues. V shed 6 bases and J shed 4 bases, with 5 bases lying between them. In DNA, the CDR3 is TGTGCCAGCTCGGTGGCAGATACGCAGTATTTT. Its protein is CASSVADTQYF.

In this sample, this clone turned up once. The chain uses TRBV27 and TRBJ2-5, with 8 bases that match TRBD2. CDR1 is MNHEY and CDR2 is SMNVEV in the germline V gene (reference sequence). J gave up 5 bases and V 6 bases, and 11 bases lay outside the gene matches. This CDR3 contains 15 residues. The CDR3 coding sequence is TGTGCCAGCAGGAGGAGCGGGGGCCCACTTGAGACCCAGTACTTC. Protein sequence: CASRRSGGPLETQYF.

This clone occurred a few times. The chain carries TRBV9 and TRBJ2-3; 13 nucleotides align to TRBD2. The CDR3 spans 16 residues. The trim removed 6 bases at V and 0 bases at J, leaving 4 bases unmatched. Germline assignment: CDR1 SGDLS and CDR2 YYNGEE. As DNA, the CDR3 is TGTGCCAGCACCGGGGGACTAGCGGGGAGCACAGATACGCAGTATTTT. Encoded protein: CASTGGLAGSTDTQYF.

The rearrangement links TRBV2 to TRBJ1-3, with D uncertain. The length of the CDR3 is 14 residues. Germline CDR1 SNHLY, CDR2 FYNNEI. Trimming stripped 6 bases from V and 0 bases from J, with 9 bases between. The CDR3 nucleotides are TGTGCCAGCAGCCTCAGCTCCTCTGGAAACACCATATATTTT. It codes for CASSLSSSGNTIYF.